The rows below give T cell receptor beta chains drawn from one sample of a study of CD8+ T cells in alopecia areata. Sequencing used immunoSEQ multiplex PCR; TCRdb keeps in-frame clones, though not all of them. This table has 150,000 to 200,000 clones, under 80% appearing once. The sample in question was CD4+ T cells sorted from blood, obtained around week 47, from a patient treated with tofacitinib. The receptors were sampled from a human donor with alopecia areata. Each CDR3 is given with its conserved first and last residue. The D gene is left open where the match is weak. Clone size, where shown, is once, few, many, or a class for clones that have expanded.

v_call	d_call	clone_size	j_call	cdr3_nt	cdr3_aa
TRBV29-1	.	few	TRBJ1-5	TGCAGCGTTGGACTCAATAGCAATCAGCCCCAGCATTTT	CSVGLNSNQPQHF
TRBV5-6	TRBD1	.	TRBJ1-1	TGTGCCAGCAGCTTGGACTGGGTCGGGACAGCCATGAACACTGAAGCTTTCTTT	CASSLDWVGTAMNTEAFF
TRBV15	.	few	TRBJ2-3	TGTGCCACCAGCAGAGGAGGGACAGATACGCAGTATTTT	CATSRGGTDTQYF
TRBV29-1	.	.	TRBJ2-1	TGCAGCGTTGAAATACAGGTGAATGAGCAGTTCTTC	CSVEIQVNEQFF
TRBV11-2	.	.	TRBJ2-7	TGTGCCAGCAGCCCAAGGGTGGCTAGCGACTACGAGCAGTACTTC	CASSPRVASDYEQYF
TRBV27	TRBD1	.	TRBJ1-5	TGTGCCAGCAGTACCGGGACAGGGATTCAGCCCCAGCATTTT	CASSTGTGIQPQHF
TRBV2	TRBD2	few	TRBJ2-3	TGTGCCAGCTCCAGCGGGGTAACAGATACGCAGTATTTT	CASSSGVTDTQYF
TRBV29-1	.	.	TRBJ2-3	TGCAGCGTTGGGGTGGCAGGGTCCACAGATACGCAGTATTTT	CSVGVAGSTDTQYF
TRBV9	TRBD1	.	TRBJ1-4	TGTGCCAGCAGCGGAGGACAGGGATGGGAAAAACTGTTTTTT	CASSGGQGWEKLFF
TRBV11-1	.	.	TRBJ2-1	TGTGCCAGCAGCCTCGGGGGCAGCAGGGGGAATGAGCAGTTCTTC	CASSLGGSRGNEQFF
TRBV6-5	.	.	TRBJ1-6	TGTGCCAGCCGGAGGGGGAATTCACCCCTCCACTTT	CASRRGNSPLHF
TRBV11-2	.	.	TRBJ1-2	TGTGCCAGCAGCTTGGAGAATCGGTTTGGCTACACCTTC	CASSLENRFGYTF
TRBV29-1	.	.	TRBJ1-5	TGCAGCGTTGGGGGTAGGGATCAGCCCCAGCATTTT	CSVGGRDQPQHF
TRBV4-3	.	.	TRBJ2-3	TGCGCCAGCCCCCAAGGGCGACCAGGGATTTCAGATACGCAGTATTTT	CASPQGRPGISDTQYF